This T cell receptor (beta chain) was sequenced during a study of blood T cell repertoires in COVID-19. Whole-study context: Sources were T cells, B-cell-depleted T cells, or PBMCs; the material itself was cDNA or gDNA.

With 9 bases clipped from V and 8 bases from J, the junction kept 14 bases outside the gene matches. Germline V CDR1 and CDR2: LGHNT, FRNRAP. The CDR3 spans 14 residues. Authors' data handling: Reference gene primer amplification in the assay estimated nucleated cell counts. Only in-frame clones appear in the TCRdb table, and some are missing; sequencing was by immunoSEQ multiplex PCR. V, J and clone size reflect that table, while D and trimming were determined from the DNA. The data hold about 150,000 clones, with 80% to 90% observed a single time. The sequence came from a woman between 50 and 59 years old in a cohort sampled during active or convalescent COVID-19. The chain uses TRBV12-5 and TRBJ2-3; 7 positions agree with TRBD2. Input material: peripheral blood. The DNA of the CDR3 is TGTGCTAGCTCCAGCGGGACCGCCGCGGCTACGCAGTATTTT. This codes for CASSSGTAAATQYF.